A single sample gave rise to the 21 T cell receptor beta chains below, sequenced in a study of vaccination and CD4 T cells after COVID-19. The treatment here: approximately nine-day PBMC culture with coronavirus spike peptide pools or control peptides (ViraFEST assay). Their antigen targets remain unknown. Once obtained from cultured CD4+ T cells, the DNA was sequenced using the Oncomine TCR Beta short-read assay. Each CDR3 protein is one row after TCRdb ran MiXCR on the PCR reads. The table lists about 13,000 distinct CDR3 sequences, over 40% of them singletons. The sequencing sample was made of CD4+ T cells from blood, cultured in vitro. The receptors shown here come from a human donor who had recovered from COVID-19.

The chain uses TRBV7-3 and TRBJ1-1, with a possible D match to TRBD1 (6 bases). CDR1 is SGHTA and CDR2 is FQGTGA in the germline V gene. V gave up 9 bases and J gave up 6 bases, with 11 bases separating them. CDR3 length: 11 amino acids. For the CDR3, the DNA is TGTGCCAGACAAGGGGGGGCTGAAGCTTTCTTT. Amino acid sequence: CARQGGAEAFF.

The rearrangement links TRBV2 to TRBJ2-2; weak D call: TRBD2 (6 bases). This CDR3 has 12 residues. V was pared by 6 bases and J by 7 bases, with 9 bases between. Per the germline V gene, CDR1 is SNHLY and CDR2 is FYNNEI. The CDR3 nucleotides read TGTGCCAGCAGGAGACTAGGCGGGGAGCTGTTTTTT. Its protein is CASRRLGGELFF.

The chain has TRBV5-1 and TRBJ2-1; tentatively, D is TRBD1 or TRBD2 (5 bases each). Germline CDR1 is SGHRS and CDR2 is YFSETQ. CDR3 size: 13 residues. Trimming stripped 4 bases from V and 7 bases from J, with 12 bases between. The CDR3 here is CASSPGTSNEQFF. CDR3 nucleotide sequence: TGCGCCAGCAGCCCAGGGACGTCGAATGAGCAGTTCTTC.

The V call is TRBV7-2, the J call TRBJ2-3; 10 bases match TRBD2. The CDR3 is 17 residues long. Trimming cost V 5 bases and J 0 bases; bases outside gene matches: 8. CDR1 is SGHTA and CDR2 is FQGNSA in the germline V gene. The CDR3 DNA follows: TGTGCCAGCAGCAAGGGACTAGCGAGACCTAGCACAGATACGCAGTATTTT. Its translation is CASSKGLARPSTDTQYF.

This clonotype was detected a few times. CDR3 DNA: TGTGCCAGCAGCTTTGAGGGGAGGAACACTGAAGCTTTCTTT. It yields the protein CASSFEGRNTEAFF. V usage is TRBV7-9 and J usage is TRBJ1-1; tentatively, D is TRBD1 (5 bases). Germline V gene sequence: CDR1 SEHNR, CDR2 FQNEAQ (reference sequence). Trimming stripped 3 bases from V and 1 base from J, with 9 bases between. This CDR3 contains 14 residues.

This clonotype has just a few counts. The rearrangement links TRBV7-9 to TRBJ2-1; 10 nucleotides agree with TRBD2. V shed 2 bases and J 5 bases; nucleotides not matched to a gene: 3. This CDR3 contains 15 residues. Germline-derived CDR1 and CDR2 are SEHNR and FQNEAQ (reference sequence). CDR3 in amino acids: CASSLSGGGNNEQFF. The CDR3, as DNA: TGTGCCAGCAGCTTAAGCGGGGGGGGAAACAATGAGCAGTTCTTC.

The chain recombines TRBV6-2 or TRBV6-3 with TRBJ1-5; the D gene is possibly TRBD1 (5 bases). Germline loops: CDR1 MNHEY, CDR2 SVGEGT. The CDR3 is 14 residues long. Trimming took 2 bases from V and 4 from J, leaving 9 bases between them. CDR3 region: CASSYQAGNQPQHF. The CDR3 DNA reads TGTGCCAGCAGTTACCAGGCAGGGAATCAGCCCCAGCATTTT.

This clonotype has just a few counts. The CDR3 DNA is TGTGCCAGCACCGGACTAGCGGGAGAGCAAGAGACCCAGTACTTC. Its translation: CASTGLAGEQETQYF. The chain combines TRBV27 with TRBJ2-5, with 13 bases lining up with TRBD2. Germline V gives CDR1 MNHEY, CDR2 SMNVEV (reference sequence). With V trimmed by 7 bases and J by 2 bases, 4 bases remained unmatched. The CDR3 runs 15 residues.

V gene TRBV24-1 combines with J gene TRBJ2-3; 9 bases align to TRBD2. The germline V gene encodes CDR1 KGHDR and CDR2 SFDVKD. The CDR3 extends over 17 amino acids. The V segment lost 6 bases and the J segment 2 bases; nucleotides outside the gene matches: 11. The chain's CDR3 is CATSPLPAGGVTDTQYF. CDR3 sequence (DNA): TGTGCCACCAGTCCCCTACCAGCGGGAGGAGTCACAGATACGCAGTATTTT.

CDR3 region: CSVATGTGQRGYTF. CDR3 DNA: TGCAGCGTGGCCACCGGGACAGGGCAGCGGGGCTACACCTTC. V gene TRBV29-1 combines with J gene TRBJ1-2; 9 positions agree with TRBD1. After removal of 6 bases from V and 8 bases from J, the junction contained 13 bases not matched to a gene. This CDR3 contains 14 residues. Germline V lookup: CDR1 SQVTM, CDR2 ANQGSEA.

CDR3 protein: CASSILAGDTGELFF. DNA of the CDR3: TGTGCCAGTAGTATACTAGCGGGAGACACCGGGGAGCTGTTTTTT. The chain links TRBV19 to TRBJ2-2; 10 bases fit TRBD2. Germline loops: CDR1 LNHDA, CDR2 SQIVND (reference sequence). Germline trimming cut 2 bases from V and 3 bases from J; bases unmatched to any gene: 0. The CDR3 runs 15 residues.

The chain employs TRBV28 and TRBJ1-6; TRBD1 aligns across 7 bases. This CDR3 comprises 14 residues. Germline trimming cut 9 bases from V and 7 bases from J; bases unmatched to any gene: 9. CDR1 MDHEN and CDR2 SYDVKM come from the germline V gene. The DNA for the CDR3 is TGTGCCAGTTTCCCGACAGGGCTGAATTCACCCCTCCACTTT. Its protein product is CASFPTGLNSPLHF.

V gene TRBV15 combines with J gene TRBJ2-6; the D is unclear. V gave up 0 bases and J gave up 1 base, with 10 bases separating them. CDR1 is LNHNV and CDR2 is YYDKDF in the germline V gene (reference sequence). The CDR3 has 17 residues. DNA for the CDR3: TGTGCCACCAGCAGAGATCTTTGGGGATCTGGGGCCAACGTCCTGACTTTC. Translation: CATSRDLWGSGANVLTF.

This rearrangement joins TRBV28 to TRBJ1-1; 9 nucleotides align to TRBD1. V shed 3 bases, J shed 4 bases, and the junction held 12 bases outside the gene matches. The CDR3 runs 17 residues. Germline V gives CDR1 MDHEN, CDR2 SYDVKM. CDR3: CASSFLRDRGKITEAFF. DNA for the CDR3: TGTGCCAGCAGTTTTCTCCGTGACAGGGGGAAAATCACTGAAGCTTTCTTT.

This clonotype was counted between two and nine times. This rearrangement joins TRBV6-2 or TRBV6-3 to TRBJ1-5, with unresolved D. CDR1 and CDR2 from the germline V gene are MNHEY and SVGEGT. The CDR3 extends over 14 amino acids. V was clipped by 8 bases and J by 0 bases, with 11 bases between them. The CDR3 DNA sequence: TGTGCCAGCTCAAAGGACTATAGCAATCAGCCCCAGCATTTT. Amino acid sequence: CASSKDYSNQPQHF.

The CDR3 protein is CASSPWGQGDGYTF. CDR3 coding DNA: TGTGCCAGCTCACCCTGGGGACAGGGGGATGGCTACACCTTC. The chain uses TRBV18 and TRBJ1-2; 11 nucleotides agree with TRBD1. The germline CDR1 and CDR2 sequences are KGHSH and LQKENI. There are 14 residues in the CDR3. With 3 bases clipped from V and 6 bases from J, the junction kept 3 bases outside the gene matches. Drawing the rest from reference TRBV18 and TRBJ1-2, the complete variable domain is NAGVMQNPRHLVRRRGQEARLRCSPMKGHSHVYWYRQLPEEGLKFMVYLQKENIIDESGMPKERFSAEFPKEGPSILRIQQVVRGDSAAYFCASSPWGQGDGYTFGSGTRLTVV.

This clonotype has more than one count but fewer than ten. This rearrangement joins TRBV29-1 to TRBJ2-7; no clear D gene. The V gene's germline CDR1 is SQVTM and CDR2 ANQGSEA. V was pared by 4 bases and J by 7 bases, with 17 bases between. CDR3 size: 13 residues. CDR3 amino acids: CSVVLRKMGEQYF. The CDR3 region has the DNA TGCAGCGTTGTACTGAGGAAAATGGGAGAGCAGTACTTC.

This clonotype was detected only a few times. V is TRBV12-3 or TRBV12-4 and J is TRBJ1-5; no definite D call. Trimming shortened V by 6 bases and J by 4 bases, and 10 bases separated the two germline ends. The CDR3 is 13 amino acids. CDR3: CASRTTANQPQHF. The CDR3 nucleotides are TGTGCCAGCAGGACGACGGCTAATCAGCCCCAGCATTTT.

This clonotype appeared a few times. The chain carries TRBV4-2 and TRBJ2-2, with TRBD1 matching 8 bases. Germline CDR1 reads LGHNA; CDR2 reads YNFKEQ. J lost 4 bases, V lost 5 bases, and 6 bases had no gene match. There are 15 residues in the CDR3. CDR3 nucleotide sequence: TGTGCCAGCAGCGACTGGACAGGGCCCACCGGGGAGCTGTTTTTT. This translates into CASSDWTGPTGELFF.

This clonotype turned up a few times. The chain carries TRBV10-1 and TRBJ2-3, with D possibly being TRBD2 (5 bases). V shed 6 bases and J shed 0 bases, with 10 bases lying between them. The CDR3 is made up of 14 amino acids. Germline loops: CDR1 WNHNN, CDR2 SYGVQD (reference sequence). CDR3 region: CASSSADSTDTQYF. The CDR3, as DNA: TGCGCCAGCAGCTCAGCGGATAGCACAGATACGCAGTATTTT.

The J gene is TRBJ2-7, the V gene TRBV20-1, with TRBD2 identical over 9 bases. CDR3 size: 14 residues. Germline CDR1 reads DFQATT; CDR2 reads SNEGSKA (reference sequence). Trimming removed 0 bases from V and 4 bases from J; junction bases left unmatched: 4. The CDR3 sequence is CSARDTTSGYEQYF. In DNA, the CDR3 is TGCAGTGCTAGAGATACGACTAGCGGATACGAGCAGTACTTC.